This entry describes one TCR beta chain. TCRdb's copy holds only in-frame clones and misses some; the assay was immunoSEQ multiplex PCR. The sample shows 130,000 or so clones, around nine tenths of them seen only once. This sample was included in a study of control samples from healthy donors and cancer patients. Germline V lookup: CDR1 MNHEY, CDR2 SMNVEV (reference sequence). V was cut by 7 bases and J by 9 bases, with 24 bases left in between. The CDR3 extends over 15 amino acids. The J gene is TRBJ1-1, the V gene TRBV27, with D possibly matching TRBD1 (5 bases). Sequencing used blood. This TCR derives from a man younger than 45 in good health. The CDR3 here is CASTRDATGQGQAFF. The CDR3 DNA reads as TGTGCCAGCACCCGGGACGCCACCGGCCAAGGGCAAGCTTTCTTT.